This section outlines one T cell receptor (beta chain) sequence together with its context. This record belongs to a study of control samples from healthy donors and cancer patients. The protocol was immunoSEQ multiplex PCR, while the TCRdb copy is restricted to in-frame clones and leaves out a portion. Counted here are about 140,000 clones, around 90% occurring once; the ten biggest clones make up roughly 12%. CDR1 is GTSNPN, CDR2 SVGIG, per germline (reference sequence). The germline V and J ends were trimmed by 5 bases and 5 bases, with 13 bases remaining between them. This CDR3 region has 13 residues.

The V and J genes are TRBV30 and TRBJ2-1; no firm D call. The receptor comes from a man under 40 in good health. Sequenced: blood. CDR3 coding DNA: TGTGCCTGGGCTAATACGGCTAACAATGAGCAGTTCTTC. It encodes CAWANTANNEQFF.